This is a list of T cell receptor beta chains from one sample in a study of OX40 agonist ivuxolimab in advanced cancers. Profiled with immunoSEQ multiplex PCR; TCRdb holds only in-frame clones, not every one. This table holds around 84,000 clones, less than 85% found once. Sequenced here: CD4+ or CD8+ T cells sorted from blood, sampled in a trial of the OX40 agonist ivuxolimab. All receptors derive from an adult with an advanced solid tumor such as melanoma, head and neck, liver or kidney cancer. Each CDR3 is given without its conserved first and last residue.

TRBV4-1	TRBJ2-1	ASSRGLAGSSYNEQF
TRBV5-5	TRBJ2-3	ASSLGASTDTQY
TRBV7-3	TRBJ2-6	ASSLSRDSGANVLT
TRBV14	TRBJ1-2	ASSDGQGAYGYT
TRBV4-1	TRBJ1-4	ASSPLLTGHGEKLF
TRBV2	TRBJ2-4	ASAGRDIAKNIQY
TRBV5-4	TRBJ2-1	ASTHQTGGPLGNEQF
TRBV5-1	TRBJ2-7	ASSLQPGQTYEQY
TRBV9	TRBJ2-6	ASTKTGSSGANVLT
TRBV7-9	TRBJ2-5	ASSRGKWETQY
TRBV29-1	TRBJ2-5	SAAGLMGETQY
TRBV5-4	TRBJ2-5	ASSLTQTQETQY
TRBV7-3	TRBJ2-6	ASSLVGTGRSGANVLT
TRBV4-3	TRBJ2-2	ASSQDRTGELF
TRBV9	TRBJ2-7	ASSVAPSGRNEQY
TRBV19	TRBJ1-3	ASSRGADGNTIY
TRBV6-6	TRBJ1-1	ATFEGEKLYTEAF
TRBV19	TRBJ2-1	ASSLGQGSLHEQF
TRBV7-6	TRBJ2-1	ASSPPRSKQF
TRBV30	TRBJ2-7	AWIRGGSSYEQY
TRBV10-3	TRBJ1-1	AISAGAADTEAF
TRBV7-2	TRBJ2-1	ASSSGTAKGEQF
TRBV7-3	TRBJ1-5	ASSPELNQPQH
TRBV15	TRBJ2-2	ATSRVVDRGTVGELF
TRBV7-3	TRBJ1-1	ASSLFSRLMNTEAF
TRBV11-2	TRBJ2-7	ASSPPGYEQY
TRBV5-1	TRBJ2-5	ASSLSGGSQETQY
TRBV19	TRBJ2-5	ASSPTSGRMEGQETQY
TRBV10-3	TRBJ2-3	AISEPTDTQY
TRBV6-5	TRBJ2-7	ASSSSAGWPRDEQY
TRBV5-1	TRBJ2-3	ASSHGTSSDTQY
TRBV11-2	TRBJ1-2	ASSTWTSDGYT
TRBV4-1	TRBJ2-3	ASSHRFAGGRADTQY
TRBV7-2	TRBJ2-2	ASSTKTGTNTGELF
TRBV5-1	TRBJ2-1	ASSLDRSHNEQF
TRBV5-8	TRBJ1-5	ASSLGTGGSSNQPQH
TRBV10-3	TRBJ1-2	AISESATVGGSGDT
TRBV5-1	TRBJ1-1	ASSLNSGFPGAEAF
TRBV5-4	TRBJ1-2	ASSFRDRGPRGYT
TRBV7-6	TRBJ2-3	ASSLMQGARTDTQY
TRBV18	TRBJ2-1	ASSPPNLSSEQF
TRBV5-1	TRBJ2-2	ASTLTFPGGNTGELF